Included here is one T cell receptor (beta chain) sequence, with context. In the study's own analysis: Scientists estimated how many nucleated cells there were by amplifying reference gene primers. TCRdb's table, derived via immunoSEQ multiplex PCR, lists solely in-frame clones and lacks some. That table furnishes V, J and clone size, whereas the DNA furnished D and trimming. This table holds 350,000 to 400,000 clones, around 91% found once. V was pared by 4 bases and J by 3 bases, with 11 bases between. The CDR3 totals 14 residues. Germline CDR1 and CDR2: KGHDR and SFDVKD. The data originate from a study of blood T cell repertoires in COVID-19. In the study overall: The study drew acute and convalescent COVID-19 samples from the United States, Italy and Spain.

Living in about two dozen US areas, the participants were between roughly 18 and 90 years of age. Cohorts were determined from participant-reported clinical history. The source is a man between 18 and 35 years old who had recovered from COVID-19. The sequenced material came from PBMCs or T cells enriched from blood (not recorded which). J is TRBJ2-5 and V is TRBV24-1, with D possibly TRBD1 on 5 matching bases. The CDR3 spells CATSESTGKETQYF. The CDR3 DNA reads TGTGCCACCAGTGAATCCACAGGAAAAGAGACCCAGTACTTC.